This entry lists 10 T cell receptor beta chains sequenced from one sample in a study of shared clonotypes between healthy human individuals. Data came from immunoSEQ multiplex PCR; TCRdb stores just in-frame clones and leaves some out. The data hold roughly 2,300,000 clones, with less than 95% observed a single time. Sequenced material: naive CD4+ T cells from PBMCs. The subset was: CD45RA+ positively selected. The receptors come from a man younger than 30 in good health. Some clones in this sample may be carry-over from other donors' samples.

The chain is built from TRBV27 and TRBJ2-2; no firm D call. CDR3 size: 14 residues. Deletions cut 3 bases from V and 4 bases from J, with 9 bases between. Germline assignment: CDR1 MNHEY and CDR2 SMNVEV (reference sequence). CDR3 region: CASSFVTRTGELFF. The DNA for the CDR3 is TGTGCCAGCAGTTTCGTCACGCGCACCGGGGAGCTGTTTTTT.

This clone was seen only a few times. The chain carries TRBV10-3 and TRBJ1-3; D might be TRBD1 (6 bases). The V gene's germline CDR1 is ENHRY and CDR2 SYGVKD. Deletions cut 6 bases from V and 10 bases from J, with 13 bases between. This CDR3 region has 12 residues. The CDR3 reads CAIRDSLGTIYF. The CDR3 DNA reads as TGTGCCATCAGGGACAGCCTGGGGACCATATATTTT.

The V gene is TRBV7-8, the J gene TRBJ2-7; no reliable D call. Germline CDR1 is SGHVS and CDR2 is FQNEAQ. V dropped 0 bases and J dropped 2 bases, with 5 bases sitting between them. This CDR3 spans 13 amino acids. The CDR3 sequence is CASSLAGPYEQYF. The DNA of the CDR3 is TGTGCCAGCAGCTTAGCGGGCCCCTACGAGCAGTACTTC. Filled out from reference TRBV7-8 and TRBJ2-7, the complete variable domain reads GAGVSQSPRYKVAKRGQDVALRCDPISGHVSLFWYQQALGQGPEFLTYFQNEAQLDKSGLPSDRFFAERPEGSVSTLKIQRTQQEDSAVYLCASSLAGPYEQYFGPGTRLTVT.

This clone was detected only once. The CDR3 DNA sequence: TGTGCCATCAGTGACCCGTTGCTGGACATGCGAAAAGAAAAACTGTTTTTT. Protein sequence: CAISDPLLDMRKEKLFF. The chain is built from TRBV10-3 and TRBJ1-4; a possible D gene is TRBD1 (5 bases). Germline loops: CDR1 ENHRY, CDR2 SYGVKD. The V gene lost 3 bases and the J gene lost 8 bases, with 22 bases spanning the gap. CDR3 size: 17 residues.

CDR3 nucleotides: TGTGCCAGCAGCTCCTGGCTAGCGGTAACCTACGAGCAGTACTTC. This encodes CASSSWLAVTYEQYF. The V and J genes are TRBV7-8 and TRBJ2-7; 7 bases line up with TRBD2. Germline-derived CDR1 and CDR2 are SGHVS and FQNEAQ. With V trimmed by 4 bases and J by 2 bases, 8 bases remained unmatched. The CDR3 covers 15 residues.

The chain joins TRBV28 to TRBJ2-2, with 11 bases that match TRBD1. Trimming cost V 5 bases and J 4 bases; bases outside gene matches: 9. Germline CDR1 is MDHEN and CDR2 is SYDVKM. CDR3 length: 17 amino acids. In nucleotides, the CDR3 is TGTGCCAGCAGTCCGACCCAGGGACAGGGGGGCACCGGGGAGCTGTTTTTT. This gives the protein CASSPTQGQGGTGELFF.

The chain has TRBV5-1 and TRBJ2-5; D unclear. The CDR3 has 15 residues. Per germline, CDR1 SGHRS and CDR2 YFSETQ. V shed 0 bases and J shed 2 bases, with 11 bases lying between them. The CDR3 DNA reads as TGCGCCAGCAGCTTGGCTTCGGGCCAGCAAGAGACCCAGTACTTC. Its protein product is CASSLASGQQETQYF.

The rearrangement links TRBV19 to TRBJ1-2, with 12 bases identical to TRBD1. CDR1 and CDR2 from the germline V gene are LNHDA and SQIVND (reference sequence). The CDR3 has 16 amino acids. The J segment lost 8 bases and the V segment lost 1 base, leaving 8 bases of the junction unmatched. The CDR3 bases are TGTGCCAGTAGTATAGTCCCCGGGACAGGGGGCGTCGGCTACACCTTC. Amino acid sequence: CASSIVPGTGGVGYTF.

J is TRBJ1-2 and V is TRBV2, with 7 bases lining up with TRBD1. This CDR3 is built from 13 residues. Germline V gives CDR1 SNHLY, CDR2 FYNNEI. V gave up 4 bases and J gave up 5 bases; unmatched junction bases: 4. In DNA, the CDR3 is TGTGCCAGCAGTGGAGGGACAGATTATGGCTACACCTTC. This codes for CASSGGTDYGYTF. Variable domain in full (rest from reference TRBV2 and TRBJ1-2): EPEVTQTPSHQVTQMGQEVILRCVPISNHLYFYWYRQILGQKVEFLVSFYNNEISEKSEIFDDQFSVERPDGSNFTLKIRSTKLEDSAMYFCASSGGTDYGYTFGSGTRLTVV.

Details on this clone: Other nucleotide sequences from this sample produce the same CDR3. CDR3 coding DNA: TGTGCCAGCAGTTTACGGGGGCCCTACGAGCAGTACTTC. It specifies CASSLRGPYEQYF. This chain uses TRBV27 with TRBJ2-7; D is tentatively TRBD1 or TRBD2 (6 bases each). The CDR3 totals 13 residues. CDR1 is MNHEY, CDR2 SMNVEV, per germline (reference sequence). The V end lost 2 bases, the J end lost 2 bases, and 7 bases lay between the germline ends.